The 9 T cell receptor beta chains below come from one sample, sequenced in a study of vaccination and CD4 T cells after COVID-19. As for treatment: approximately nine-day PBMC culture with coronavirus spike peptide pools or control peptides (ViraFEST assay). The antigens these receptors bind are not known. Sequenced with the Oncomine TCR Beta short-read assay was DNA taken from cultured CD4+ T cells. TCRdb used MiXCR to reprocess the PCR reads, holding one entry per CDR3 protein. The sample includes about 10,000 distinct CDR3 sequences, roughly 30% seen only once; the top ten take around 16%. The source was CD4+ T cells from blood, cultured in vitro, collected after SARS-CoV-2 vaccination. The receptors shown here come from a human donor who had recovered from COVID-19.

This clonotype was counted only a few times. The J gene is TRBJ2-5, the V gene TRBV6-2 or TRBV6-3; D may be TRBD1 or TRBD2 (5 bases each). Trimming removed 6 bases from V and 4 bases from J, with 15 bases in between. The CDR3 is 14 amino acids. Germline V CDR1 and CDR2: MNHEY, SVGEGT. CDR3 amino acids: CASRPQRQGETQYF. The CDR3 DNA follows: TGTGCCAGCAGGCCCCAGCGGCAGGGAGAGACCCAGTACTTC.

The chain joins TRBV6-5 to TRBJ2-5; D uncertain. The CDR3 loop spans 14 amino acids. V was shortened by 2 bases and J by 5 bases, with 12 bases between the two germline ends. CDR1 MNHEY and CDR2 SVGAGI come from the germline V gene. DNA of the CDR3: TGTGCCAGCAGTTACCGACTCGTTGCGGAGACCCAGTACTTC. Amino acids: CASSYRLVAETQYF.

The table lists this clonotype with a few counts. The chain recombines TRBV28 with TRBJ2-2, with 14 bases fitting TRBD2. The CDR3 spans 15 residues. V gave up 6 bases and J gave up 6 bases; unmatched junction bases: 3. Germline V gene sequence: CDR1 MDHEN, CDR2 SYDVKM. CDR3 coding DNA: TGTGCCAGCAGACAGGGACTAGCGGGAGCCGGGGAGCTGTTTTTT. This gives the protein CASRQGLAGAGELFF.

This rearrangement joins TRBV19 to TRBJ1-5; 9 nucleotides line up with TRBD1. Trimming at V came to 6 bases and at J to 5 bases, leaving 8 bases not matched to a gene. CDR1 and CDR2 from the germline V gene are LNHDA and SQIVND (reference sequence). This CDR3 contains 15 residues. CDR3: CASSPGTGRDQPQHF. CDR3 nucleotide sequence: TGTGCCAGTAGCCCGGGGACAGGGCGGGATCAGCCCCAGCATTTT.

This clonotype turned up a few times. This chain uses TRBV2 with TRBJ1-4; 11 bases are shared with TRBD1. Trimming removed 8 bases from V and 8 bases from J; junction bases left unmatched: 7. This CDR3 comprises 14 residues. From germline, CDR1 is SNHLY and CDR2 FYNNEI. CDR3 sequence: CASSRTGGLEKLFF. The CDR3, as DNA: TGTGCCAGCTCCAGGACAGGGGGCCTGGAAAAACTGTTTTTT. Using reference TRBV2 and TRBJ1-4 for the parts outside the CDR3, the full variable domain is EPEVTQTPSHQVTQMGQEVILRCVPISNHLYFYWYRQILGQKVEFLVSFYNNEISEKSEIFDDQFSVERPDGSNFTLKIRSTKLEDSAMYFCASSRTGGLEKLFFGSGTQLSVL.

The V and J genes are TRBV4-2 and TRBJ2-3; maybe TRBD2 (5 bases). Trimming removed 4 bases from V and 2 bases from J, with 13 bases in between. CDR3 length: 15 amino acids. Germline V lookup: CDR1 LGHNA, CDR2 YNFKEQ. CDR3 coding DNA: TGTGCCAGCAGCCTAGCGCCAGGAGACACAGATACGCAGTATTTT. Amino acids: CASSLAPGDTDTQYF.

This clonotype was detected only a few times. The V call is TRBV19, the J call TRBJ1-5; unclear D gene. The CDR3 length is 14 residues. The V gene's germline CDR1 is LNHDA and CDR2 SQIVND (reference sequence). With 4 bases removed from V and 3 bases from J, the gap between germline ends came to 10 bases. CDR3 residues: CASSTGVNNQPQHF. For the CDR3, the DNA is TGTGCCAGTAGTACCGGGGTAAACAATCAGCCCCAGCATTTT.

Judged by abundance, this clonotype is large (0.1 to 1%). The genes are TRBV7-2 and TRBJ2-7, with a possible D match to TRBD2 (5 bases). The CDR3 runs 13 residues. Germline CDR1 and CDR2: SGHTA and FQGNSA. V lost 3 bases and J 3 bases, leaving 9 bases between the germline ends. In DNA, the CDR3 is TGTGCCAGCAGCTTCGGACTGAACTACGAGCAGTACTTC. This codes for CASSFGLNYEQYF. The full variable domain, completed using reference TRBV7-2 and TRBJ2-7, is GAGVSQSPSNKVTEKGKDVELRCDPISGHTALYWYRQSLGQGLEFLIYFQGNSAPDKSGLPSDRFSAERTGGSVSTLTIQRTQQEDSAVYLCASSFGLNYEQYFGPGTRLTVT.

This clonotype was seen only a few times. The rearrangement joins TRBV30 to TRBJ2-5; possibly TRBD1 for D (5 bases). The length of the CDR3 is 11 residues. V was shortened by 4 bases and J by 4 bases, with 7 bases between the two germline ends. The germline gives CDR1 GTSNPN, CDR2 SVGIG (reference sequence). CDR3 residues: CAWMGPETQYF. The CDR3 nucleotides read TGTGCCTGGATGGGGCCAGAGACCCAGTACTTC.